This T cell receptor beta chain was recorded in a study of control samples from healthy donors and cancer patients. The protocol was immunoSEQ multiplex PCR, while the TCRdb copy is restricted to in-frame clones and leaves out a portion. The sample contains 40,000 to 65,000 clones, around 87% of which appear only once. CDR1 is MNHEY, CDR2 SMNVEV, per germline (reference sequence). This CDR3 region has 14 residues. Trimming pared 4 bases from V and 7 bases from J, leaving 16 bases between. The rearrangement links TRBV27 to TRBJ2-5; maybe TRBD2 (5 bases). Sequenced material: PBMCs. The TCR sequence derives from a man in his fifties or sixties with head and neck cancer. CDR3 coding DNA: TGTGCCAGCAGTTCCGAGCGGTTCCGGGGGACCCAGTACTTC. This encodes CASSSERFRGTQYF.